Listed here are 10 T cell receptor beta chains from one sample, sequenced in a study of OX40 agonist ivuxolimab in advanced cancers. Generated by immunoSEQ multiplex PCR, the TCRdb table keeps only in-frame clones and is missing some. The sample has about 66,000 clones, approximately 88% seen once; the top ten hold over 2.5%. The starting material was CD4+ or CD8+ T cells sorted from blood, obtained in a trial of the OX40 agonist ivuxolimab. All receptors come from an adult with an advanced solid tumor such as melanoma, head and neck, liver or kidney cancer.

In its sample, this clone was seen once. CDR3 in amino acids: CASKPEYSLYEQYF. CDR3 nucleotides: TGTGCCAGCAAGCCAGAATACTCTCTCTACGAGCAGTACTTC. V gene TRBV27 combines with J gene TRBJ2-7, with no clear D. CDR3 size: 14 residues. V lost 7 bases to trimming and J lost 3 bases, with 16 bases between them. CDR1 is MNHEY and CDR2 is SMNVEV in the germline V gene (reference sequence).

V gene TRBV6-1 combines with J gene TRBJ2-1, with D uncertain. The CDR3 totals 14 residues. V dropped 7 bases and J dropped 0 bases, with 10 bases sitting between them. CDR1 and CDR2 from the germline V gene are MNHNS and SASEGT. CDR3 DNA: TGTGCCAGCACCGAGCTCCGCTCCTACAATGAGCAGTTCTTC. Protein: CASTELRSYNEQFF.

This clone has just a few counts. This chain connects TRBV28 to TRBJ1-1, with 7 nucleotides matching TRBD1. CDR1 is MDHEN and CDR2 is SYDVKM in the germline V gene. Germline trimming cut 9 bases from V and 0 bases from J; bases unmatched to any gene: 10. The CDR3 runs 15 residues. The CDR3 nucleotides read TGTGCCAGTTACAGGGGAGGTGAGATGAACACTGAAGCTTTCTTT. Protein product: CASYRGGEMNTEAFF.

J is TRBJ1-1 and V is TRBV6-5; D call uncertain. Germline CDR1 is MNHEY and CDR2 is SVGAGI. Trimming took 2 bases from V and 5 from J, leaving 15 bases between them. CDR3 length equals 15 residues. The CDR3 loop is CASSYVKSLGTEAFF. CDR3 nucleotide sequence: TGTGCCAGCAGTTACGTGAAGTCGCTAGGGACTGAAGCTTTCTTT.

The V and J genes are TRBV5-1 and TRBJ1-5; D might be TRBD1 (6 bases). CDR3 length: 16 residues. Trimming took off 4 bases at V and 6 bases at J, with 20 bases between the two ends. Germline V gives CDR1 SGHRS, CDR2 YFSETQ. The CDR3 loop reads CASSLWDIPVVQPQHF. As DNA, the CDR3 is TGCGCCAGCAGCCTGTGGGACATTCCTGTGGTTCAGCCCCAGCATTTT.

The chain couples TRBV18 to TRBJ1-2; TRBD1 agrees at 7 bases. The CDR3 has 13 residues. The germline V gene encodes CDR1 KGHSH and CDR2 LQKENI. The trim removed 3 bases at V and 7 bases at J, leaving 5 bases unmatched. The CDR3 DNA reads TGTGCCAGCTCACCGGGGACAGATGTTGGCTACACCTTC. As protein: CASSPGTDVGYTF.

V usage is TRBV6-5 and J usage is TRBJ2-5; D not certain. CDR1 and CDR2 from the germline V gene are MNHEY and SVGAGI. The CDR3 length is 13 residues. V was clipped by 0 bases and J by 4 bases, with 6 bases between them. The CDR3 protein is CASSYSLRETQYF. The CDR3 DNA reads TGTGCCAGCAGTTACTCGCTCCGAGAGACCCAGTACTTC.

This clone was recorded once. The CDR3 reads CASSSGSGSYNEQFF. The CDR3 DNA is TGTGCCAGCAGTTCCGGGAGCGGCTCCTACAATGAGCAGTTCTTC. The chain combines TRBV28 with TRBJ2-1; a possible D gene is TRBD2 (6 bases). With 4 bases removed from V and 0 bases from J, the gap between germline ends came to 10 bases. CDR3 length: 15 amino acids. Germline V gene sequence: CDR1 MDHEN, CDR2 SYDVKM.

This chain connects TRBV6-1 to TRBJ2-2; possibly TRBD2 for D (6 bases). In germline, CDR1 is MNHNS, CDR2 SASEGT. The CDR3 spans 14 residues. V dropped 8 bases and J dropped 7 bases, with 17 bases sitting between them. The CDR3 nucleotides are TGTGCCAGCGGCCCGGGAGAAGATGGCGGGGAGCTGTTTTTT. This codes for CASGPGEDGGELFF.

The chain combines TRBV5-6 with TRBJ2-3, with D uncertain. CDR1 is SGHDT and CDR2 is YYEEEE in the germline V gene. The CDR3 extends over 15 amino acids. V was clipped by 5 bases and J by 2 bases, with 15 bases between them. The CDR3 sequence: CASRALGRSTDTQYF. Here the CDR3 DNA reads TGTGCCAGCAGAGCCCTCGGAAGATCCACAGATACGCAGTATTTT.